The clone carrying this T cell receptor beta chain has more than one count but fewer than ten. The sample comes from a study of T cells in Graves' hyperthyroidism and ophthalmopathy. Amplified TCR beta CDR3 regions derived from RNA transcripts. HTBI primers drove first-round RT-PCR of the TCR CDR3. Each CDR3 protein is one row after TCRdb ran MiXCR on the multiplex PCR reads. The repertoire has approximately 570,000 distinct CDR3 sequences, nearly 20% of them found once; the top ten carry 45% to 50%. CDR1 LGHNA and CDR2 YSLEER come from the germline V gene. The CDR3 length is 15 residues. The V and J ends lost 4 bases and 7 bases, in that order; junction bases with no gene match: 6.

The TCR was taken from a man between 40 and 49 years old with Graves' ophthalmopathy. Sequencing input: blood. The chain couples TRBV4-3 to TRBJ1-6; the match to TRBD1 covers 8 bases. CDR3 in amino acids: CASSRIGTGNSPLHF. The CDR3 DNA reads TGCGCCAGCAGCCGGATCGGGACAGGCAATTCACCCCTCCACTTT.